One and the same sample provided the 20 T cell receptor beta chains below, sequenced in a study of Ad26.COV2.S vaccination and SARS-CoV-2 variants. Generated by immunoSEQ multiplex PCR, the TCRdb table keeps only in-frame clones and is missing some. The sample has some 330,000 clones; roughly nine tenths are singletons. The treatment denotes: roughly 19 received Ad26.COV2.S at low or high dose, single or two shots; several received placebo; per-sample allocation not given. Day 63 following the first vaccine or placebo injection was when the samples were taken. The source material was peripheral blood, sampled in a trial of Ad26.COV2.S vaccine versus placebo. These receptors originate from a person aged 18-60 years who received the Ad26.COV2.S COVID-19 vaccine or a placebo.

The gene calls are TRBV3-1 (or the pseudogene TRBV3-2) and TRBJ1-1; unclear D gene. CDR3 length: 15 amino acids. V was pared by 3 bases and J by 1 base, with 12 bases between. Germline V gene sequence: CDR1 LGHDT, CDR2 YNNKEL (reference sequence). In DNA form, the CDR3 reads TGTGCCAGCAGCCATTACTCCGGGAGGAACACTGAAGCTTTCTTT. Its translation: CASSHYSGRNTEAFF.

The chain couples TRBV7-2 to TRBJ2-5; no reliable D call. Trimming pared 3 bases from V and 5 bases from J, leaving 7 bases between. The CDR3 length is 12 residues. CDR1 and CDR2 from the germline V gene are SGHTA and FQGNSA. The CDR3 nucleotides read TGTGCCAGCAGCTTTGGTTATGAGACCCAGTACTTC. Protein sequence: CASSFGYETQYF.

This clone has just a few counts. The chain recombines TRBV13 with TRBJ2-1; TRBD2 might be the D (6 bases). The CDR3 extends over 15 amino acids. Germline V CDR1 and CDR2: PRHDT, FYEKMQ (reference sequence). The V end lost 5 bases, the J end lost 5 bases, and 16 bases lay between the germline ends. Here the CDR3 reads CASSTGLLPNNEQFF. The DNA for the CDR3 is TGTGCCAGCAGCACGGGACTTCTACCGAACAATGAGCAGTTCTTC.

The chain is built from TRBV6-6 and TRBJ1-4; D gene ambiguous. There are 15 residues in the CDR3. Trimming took off 4 bases at V and 7 bases at J, with 16 bases between the two ends. Germline V gene sequence: CDR1 MNHNY, CDR2 SVGAGI (reference sequence). CDR3 region: CASSSQTDYGEKLFF. CDR3 in DNA: TGTGCCAGCAGTTCCCAGACTGACTACGGTGAAAAACTGTTTTTT.

The chain joins TRBV9 to TRBJ2-7; TRBD1 is a possible D gene (6 bases). Per germline, CDR1 SGDLS and CDR2 YYNGEE. The CDR3 runs 15 residues. Trimming took off 2 bases at V and 0 bases at J, with 12 bases between the two ends. CDR3 protein: CASSVGTRISYEQYV. In nucleotides, the CDR3 is TGTGCCAGCAGCGTGGGGACACGCATCTCCTACGAGCAGTACGTC.

The chain carries TRBV12-3 or TRBV12-4 and TRBJ1-6; D is perhaps TRBD1 (5 bases). V lost 10 bases and J lost 7, with 14 bases in between. The CDR3 is made up of 13 amino acids. The CDR3 protein is CATRTGANSPLHF. CDR3 nucleotides: TGTGCCACCCGAACCGGGGCCAATTCACCCCTCCACTTT.

The chain has TRBV4-1 and TRBJ1-4; D call uncertain. With 1 base removed from V and 5 bases from J, the gap between germline ends came to 17 bases. The CDR3 is 17 amino acids. Germline V gene data show CDR1 as MGHRA and CDR2 as YSYEKL. The CDR3 here is CASSQVSGAAGNEKLFF. The CDR3, as DNA: TGCGCCAGCAGCCAAGTCAGCGGTGCGGCAGGAAATGAAAAACTGTTTTTT.

The rearrangement links TRBV4-1 to TRBJ2-5; perhaps TRBD1 as D (6 bases). Trimming removed 1 base at V and 3 bases at J, with 9 bases between. This CDR3 is built from 14 residues. Germline V gives CDR1 MGHRA, CDR2 YSYEKL. This CDR3 reads CASSQAGAEETQYF. The DNA of the CDR3 is TGCGCCAGCAGCCAAGCAGGGGCAGAAGAGACCCAGTACTTC.

V and J are TRBV29-1 and TRBJ2-5; a possible D gene is TRBD2 (6 bases). CDR1 SQVTM and CDR2 ANQGSEA come from the germline V gene. Trimming shortened V by 6 bases and J by 2 bases, and 16 bases separated the two germline ends. This CDR3 has 14 residues. The CDR3 DNA reads TGCAGCGTCAGAACCGGGACTCGTCAAGAGACCCAGTACTTC. Amino acids: CSVRTGTRQETQYF.

This rearrangement joins TRBV6-5 to TRBJ1-2, with D maybe TRBD1 (6 bases). The length of the CDR3 is 14 residues. The germline V gene has CDR1 MNHEY and CDR2 SVGAGI. V gave up 2 bases and J gave up 4 bases, with 11 bases separating them. The CDR3 DNA reads as TGTGCCAGCAGTTACAATACAGGGCCCTATGGCTACACCTTC. The encoded protein is CASSYNTGPYGYTF.

The chain combines TRBV29-1 with TRBJ2-3; D gene ambiguous. This CDR3 comprises 15 residues. V was clipped by 6 bases and J by 1 base, with 17 bases between them. CDR1 is SQVTM, CDR2 ANQGSEA, per germline. The CDR3 loop reads CSVSNLVTGTDTQYF. The CDR3 nucleotides read TGCAGCGTCTCCAACCTAGTGACGGGCACAGATACGCAGTATTTT.

DNA of the CDR3: TGTGCCAGCTCAAAGGACAGAGTTGCAACTAATGAAAAACTGTTTTTT. This gives the protein CASSKDRVATNEKLFF. This chain uses TRBV18 with TRBJ1-4; weak D call: TRBD1 (6 bases). Germline V gene data show CDR1 as KGHSH and CDR2 as LQKENI. The CDR3 is 16 amino acids. Trimming shortened V by 5 bases and J by 0 bases, and 13 bases separated the two germline ends. The full variable domain, its missing parts supplied by reference TRBV18 and TRBJ1-4, is NAGVMQNPRHLVRRRGQEARLRCSPMKGHSHVYWYRQLPEEGLKFMVYLQKENIIDESGMPKERFSAEFPKEGPSILRIQQVVRGDSAAYFCASSKDRVATNEKLFFGSGTQLSVL.

The chain links TRBV7-3 to TRBJ2-1, with TRBD2 as a possible D gene (6 bases). Looked up from germline, CDR1 is SGHTA and CDR2 is FQGTGA. Trimming took 1 base from V and 9 from J, leaving 19 bases between them. CDR3 length equals 16 residues. CDR3 bases: TGTGCCAGCAGCTTAATGTCCACGGGAGTTAAAGTTGAGCAGTTCTTC. Translation gives CASSLMSTGVKVEQFF.

This chain links TRBV7-8 with TRBJ2-3; no clear D. Germline lookup yields CDR1 SGHVS and CDR2 FQNEAQ. V lost 7 bases and J 0 bases, leaving 8 bases between the germline ends. The CDR3 consists of 13 residues. CDR3: CASKIASTDTQYF. The DNA for the CDR3 is TGTGCCAGCAAGATCGCGAGCACAGATACGCAGTATTTT.

The chain employs TRBV5-5 and TRBJ1-6; D possibly corresponds to TRBD1 (6 bases). Germline V gene lookup returns CDR1 SGHKS and CDR2 YYEKEE (reference sequence). Trimming stripped 0 bases from V and 10 bases from J, with 14 bases between. The CDR3 has 15 amino acids. This CDR3 is CASSLVPGVRSPLHF. In DNA form, the CDR3 reads TGTGCCAGCAGCTTGGTGCCAGGGGTTCGATCACCCCTCCACTTT.

The genes are TRBV6-5 and TRBJ2-5; D is unresolved. Germline lookup yields CDR1 MNHEY and CDR2 SVGAGI. The V end lost 0 bases, the J end lost 1 base, and 9 bases lay between the germline ends. This CDR3 has 15 residues. Here the CDR3 DNA reads TGTGCCAGCAGTTACTCGTACACGGCCCAAGAGACCCAGTACTTC. Amino acids: CASSYSYTAQETQYF.

This clone was counted a few times. This sequence joins TRBV6-5 and TRBJ2-7, with D unresolved. This CDR3 is 15 amino acids long. Trimming took off 6 bases at V and 0 bases at J, with 15 bases between the two ends. Germline CDR1 and CDR2: MNHEY and SVGAGI. The CDR3 here is CASRASVASSYEQYV. The CDR3 DNA follows: TGTGCCAGCAGGGCTAGTGTTGCCAGCTCCTACGAGCAGTACGTC.

CDR3 sequence: CASSLVPGYEQYF. CDR3 nucleotide sequence: TGTGCCAGCAGCTTAGTACCAGGCTACGAGCAGTACTTC. The rearrangement links TRBV7-2 to TRBJ2-7; no reliable D call. The CDR3 covers 13 residues. Trimming pared 1 base from V and 3 bases from J, leaving 7 bases between. Germline CDR1 is SGHTA and CDR2 is FQGNSA.

The chain is built from TRBV19 and TRBJ1-1; TRBD1 matches at 8 bases. CDR1 is LNHDA and CDR2 is SQIVND in the germline V gene (reference sequence). J gave up 3 bases and V 3 bases, and 18 bases lay outside the gene matches. The CDR3 sequence is 19 residues long. CDR3 nucleotide sequence: TGTGCCAGTAGTATCCGTTGGTCTCCAGGGGGCAAGGGTTACACTGAAGCTTTCTTT. Translation gives CASSIRWSPGGKGYTEAFF.

The genes are TRBV13 and TRBJ1-6; D uncertain. Germline CDR1 PRHDT, CDR2 FYEKMQ (reference sequence). The CDR3 consists of 15 residues. Trimming pared 1 base from V and 5 bases from J, leaving 9 bases between. CDR3 in DNA: TGTGCCAGCAGCTTAGCACGGCGTAATAATTCACCCCTCCACTTT. It yields the protein CASSLARRNNSPLHF.